This T cell receptor (beta chain) was recorded in a study of blood T cell repertoires in COVID-19. Study-level background: Acute and convalescent COVID-19 specimens originated in the United States, Italy and Spain. The analysed material was cDNA or gDNA that came from T cells, B-cell-depleted T cells, or PBMCs.

The V gene lost 2 bases and the J gene lost 2 bases, with 4 bases spanning the gap. Germline CDR1 reads WSHSY; CDR2 reads SAAADI. This CDR3 region has 13 residues. Per the original data handling: Quantification of nucleated cells was approximated via reference gene primer amplification. The data were produced by immunoSEQ multiplex PCR, yet TCRdb's version contains in-frame clones alone and is incomplete. V, J and clone size are taken as reported in that table, and D and trimming were inferred from the DNA itself. The data contain roughly 38,000 clones, 76% of them singletons. Sequenced sample: peripheral blood. The clonotype comes from a man aged 65 to 79 with active or convalescent COVID-19. The chain links TRBV10-2 to TRBJ1-5, with unresolved D. The chain's CDR3 is CASSEAGNQPQHF. CDR3 in DNA: TGCGCCAGCAGTGAGGCAGGCAATCAGCCCCAGCATTTT.